This is a list of T cell receptor beta chains from one sample in a study of shared T cell receptors in the human thymus. The table came from immunoSEQ multiplex PCR; TCRdb's copy has only in-frame clones and leaves some out. The profile covers approximately 660,000 clones, with more than 75% appearing a single time and approximately 0.01% taken by the ten largest. This same sample was also part of a study on human thymus T cells.

Sequencing used thymocytes. All receptors derive from a boy in the first two years of life with a congenital heart defect. The CDR3 runs from the conserved cysteine through the conserved F or W. The order of the fields is J gene, D gene, V gene, CDR3 protein, CDR3 DNA. D genes are given only for firm matches.

j_gene: TRBJ1-3; d_gene: .; v_gene: TRBV9; CDR3aa: CASSAGKQYGNTIYF; CDR3nt: TGTGCCAGCAGCGCCGGGAAACAGTACGGAAACACCATATATTTT
j_gene: TRBJ2-1; d_gene: .; v_gene: TRBV30; CDR3aa: CAWSVRRLVAAWVGQFF; CDR3nt: TGTGCCTGGAGTGTACGTCGGTTGGTAGCGGCCTGGGTCGGGCAGTTCTTC
j_gene: TRBJ2-5; d_gene: .; v_gene: TRBV27; CDR3aa: CASLPSGKTQYF; CDR3nt: TGTGCCAGCCTCCCCTCGGGAAAGACCCAGTACTTC
j_gene: TRBJ2-5; d_gene: TRBD2; v_gene: TRBV29-1; CDR3aa: CSVGGRAVLWEETQYF; CDR3nt: TGCAGCGTAGGCGGGAGGGCCGTATTGTGGGAAGAGACCCAGTACTTC
j_gene: TRBJ2-1; d_gene: TRBD2; v_gene: TRBV2; CDR3aa: CASSSGTSGRWGSYNEQFF; CDR3nt: TGTGCCAGCAGCTCCGGGACTAGCGGGAGGTGGGGCTCCTACAATGAGCAGTTCTTC
j_gene: TRBJ1-5; d_gene: TRBD1; v_gene: TRBV19; CDR3aa: CASSIDREGNQPQHF; CDR3nt: TGTGCCAGTAGTATCGACAGGGAGGGCAATCAGCCCCAGCATTTT
j_gene: TRBJ2-7; d_gene: TRBD2; v_gene: TRBV6-5; CDR3aa: CASSWGLDSYEQYF; CDR3nt: TGTGCCAGCAGTTGGGGACTAGACTCCTACGAGCAGTACTTC
j_gene: TRBJ2-1; d_gene: TRBD2; v_gene: TRBV18; CDR3aa: CASSPTGTSGIHSYNEQFF; CDR3nt: TGTGCCAGCTCCCCCACCGGGACTAGCGGGATCCACTCCTACAATGAGCAGTTCTTC
j_gene: TRBJ2-1; d_gene: .; v_gene: TRBV5-5; CDR3aa: CASSLDLAAQTPHEQFF; CDR3nt: TGTGCCAGCAGCTTGGACTTGGCGGCCCAAACCCCCCATGAGCAGTTCTTC
j_gene: TRBJ2-3; d_gene: .; v_gene: TRBV5-1; CDR3aa: CASSLAMGAPDTQYF; CDR3nt: TGCGCCAGCAGCTTAGCAATGGGGGCGCCAGATACGCAGTATTTT
j_gene: TRBJ2-1; d_gene: TRBD2; v_gene: TRBV4-2; CDR3aa: CASSQRLAGGPNYNEQFF; CDR3nt: TGTGCCAGCAGCCAACGACTAGCGGGAGGGCCCAACTACAATGAGCAGTTCTTC
j_gene: TRBJ2-5; d_gene: TRBD1; v_gene: TRBV5-1; CDR3aa: CASSARTGGLEETQYF; CDR3nt: TGCGCCAGCAGCGCTAGGACAGGGGGCCTTGAAGAGACCCAGTACTTC
j_gene: TRBJ2-1; d_gene: TRBD1; v_gene: TRBV4-2; CDR3aa: CASSPGTGINNEQFF; CDR3nt: TGTGCCAGCAGCCCCGGGACAGGGATCAACAATGAGCAGTTCTTC
j_gene: TRBJ2-3; d_gene: TRBD2; v_gene: TRBV15; CDR3aa: CATSRVGGRASDTQYF; CDR3nt: TGTGCCACCAGCAGAGTTGGCGGGAGGGCTTCAGATACGCAGTATTTT
j_gene: TRBJ2-3; d_gene: TRBD2; v_gene: TRBV7-4; CDR3aa: CASSDSGTIRTDTQYF; CDR3nt: TGTGCCAGCAGCGATAGCGGGACGATACGCACAGATACGCAGTATTTT